The sequence of this TCR beta chain was determined in a study of graft-versus-host responses after intestinal transplantation. Turning to the study itself: The whole recipient group had anti-thymocyte globulin induction followed by tacrolimus and steroids for around three years.

The repertoire was sequenced with immunoSEQ multiplex PCR; TCRdb's copy has only in-frame clones and lacks some. The sample holds 75,000 to 100,000 clones, about nine tenths seen once. Germline CDR1 and CDR2: MGHRA and YSYEKL. With 0 bases removed from V and 5 bases from J, the gap between germline ends came to 13 bases. The CDR3 totals 16 residues. A word on this clone: What it binds is not known.

Sample: unstimulated CD4+ T cells sorted from spleen or lymph node cells, taken before transplant. V usage is TRBV4-1 and J usage is TRBJ1-4, with D tentatively TRBD1 (5 bases). This clonotype originated in a human donor who was the organ donor for an intestinal transplant. The CDR3 DNA reads as TGCGCCAGCAGCCAAGAGGGGGGGGTATCAAATGAAAAACTGTTTTTT. This translates into CASSQEGGVSNEKLFF.